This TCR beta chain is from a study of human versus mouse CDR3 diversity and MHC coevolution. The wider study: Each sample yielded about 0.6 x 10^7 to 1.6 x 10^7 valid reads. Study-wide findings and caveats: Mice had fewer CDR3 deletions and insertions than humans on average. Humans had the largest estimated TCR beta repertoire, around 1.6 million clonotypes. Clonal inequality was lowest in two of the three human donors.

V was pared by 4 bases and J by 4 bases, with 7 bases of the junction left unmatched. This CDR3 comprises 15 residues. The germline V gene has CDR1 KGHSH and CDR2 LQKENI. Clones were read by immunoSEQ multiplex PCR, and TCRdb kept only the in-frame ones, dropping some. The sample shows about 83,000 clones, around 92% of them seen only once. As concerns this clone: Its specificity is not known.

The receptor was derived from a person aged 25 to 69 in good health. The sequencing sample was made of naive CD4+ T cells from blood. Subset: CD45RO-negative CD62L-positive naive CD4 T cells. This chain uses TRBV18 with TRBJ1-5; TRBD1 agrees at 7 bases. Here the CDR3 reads CASSLLGQLNQPQHF. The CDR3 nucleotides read TGTGCCAGCTCACTACTGGGACAGCTGAATCAGCCCCAGCATTTT.